This is a list of T cell receptor beta chains from one sample in a study of T cell responses to AZD1222 COVID-19 vaccine. Some clones are missing from TCRdb's copy, which holds only in-frame ones; the method was immunoSEQ multiplex PCR. The repertoire consists of some 170,000 clones, with roughly 92% occurring once and the leading ten covering about 2.8%. Source: peripheral blood, taken on day 0 of AZD1222 vaccination. Receptors were obtained from an adult in good health. Each CDR3 is given with its conserved first and last residue. A D gene is named only where the DNA matches it firmly. A row's size may be missing; if present it is once, few, many or a size class.

j_gene,abundance,d_gene,v_gene,CDR3aa,CDR3nt
TRBJ1-2,.,.,TRBV27,CASSSPGTYGYTF,TGTGCCAGCAGTAGTCCAGGGACCTATGGCTACACCTTC
TRBJ1-6,.,TRBD1,TRBV18,CASSPPGQGIRSPLHF,TGTGCCAGCTCACCCCCGGGACAGGGGATAAGATCACCCCTCCACTTT
TRBJ1-2,.,TRBD1,TRBV6-5,CASSSQRTGDLYGYTF,TGTGCCAGCAGTTCACAGCGGACAGGGGATTTGTATGGCTACACCTTC
TRBJ1-4,.,.,TRBV6-5,CASSLGRINEKLFF,TGTGCCAGCAGCCTCGGACGGATAAATGAAAAACTGTTTTTT
TRBJ1-2,.,TRBD1,TRBV7-2,CASSLGGQGRFSYGYTF,TGTGCCAGCAGCCTGGGGGGACAGGGTAGGTTCAGCTATGGCTACACCTTC
TRBJ1-1,.,TRBD1,TRBV2,CASGTGKAFF,TGTGCCAGCGGGACAGGGAAAGCTTTCTTT
TRBJ1-2,.,.,TRBV19,CASRPQGLDYGYTF,TGTGCCAGTAGGCCACAGGGTTTAGACTATGGCTACACCTTC
TRBJ1-1,.,TRBD1,TRBV7-2,CASSRHRGGNTEAFF,TGTGCCAGCAGCCGTCACAGGGGCGGGAACACTGAAGCTTTCTTT
TRBJ2-5,.,TRBD2,TRBV2,CASSGGGTQYF,TGTGCCAGTAGCGGGGGCGGGACCCAGTACTTC
TRBJ2-1,.,.,TRBV6-5,CATRVLHSYNEQFF,TGTGCCACTAGGGTGTTACACTCCTACAATGAGCAGTTCTTC
TRBJ2-7,.,.,TRBV6-1,CASSEGRGLNYEQYF,TGTGCCAGCAGTGAAGGTAGAGGGTTAAACTACGAGCAGTACTTC
TRBJ2-7,once,TRBD2,TRBV5-1,CASSLAGGLAGGPPYEQYF,TGCGCCAGCAGCTTGGCCGGAGGGCTAGCGGGAGGGCCTCCCTACGAGCAGTACTTC
TRBJ2-7,.,.,TRBV5-4,CASSLGGSEQYF,TGTGCCAGCAGCTTGGGAGGTTCCGAGCAGTACTTC